This entry describes one T cell receptor (beta chain). Its cognate antigen is unknown. This specimen belongs to a study of T cell responses to AZD1222 COVID-19 vaccine. Some clones are missing from TCRdb's copy, which holds only in-frame ones; the method was immunoSEQ multiplex PCR. The table includes 100,000 or so clones, about 88% detected once. V shed 6 bases and J 7 bases; nucleotides not matched to a gene: 7. Looked up from germline, CDR1 is SNHLY and CDR2 is FYNNEI. CDR3 length equals 13 residues. Study results and caveats: Spike-specific TCRs gained breadth and depth after people received two AZD1222 doses.

This specimen was peripheral blood, taken on day 0 of AZD1222 vaccination. The TCR was taken from an adult in good health. This chain connects TRBV2 to TRBJ1-2; TRBD1 aligns across 8 bases. CDR3 in DNA: TGTGCCAGCAGGCCGGACAGGGCAGGTGGCTACACCTTC. This sequence encodes CASRPDRAGGYTF. Full variable domain (missing parts from reference TRBV2 and TRBJ1-2): EPEVTQTPSHQVTQMGQEVILRCVPISNHLYFYWYRQILGQKVEFLVSFYNNEISEKSEIFDDQFSVERPDGSNFTLKIRSTKLEDSAMYFCASRPDRAGGYTFGSGTRLTVV.